The 4 T cell receptor beta chains reported below all come from one sample, sequenced in a study of response to subunit inactivated influenza vaccine. TCRdb itself ran the RT-PCR reads through MiXCR, one entry per CDR3 protein. The sample gives roughly 710,000 distinct CDR3 sequences, less than 15% of which show up once; 7.6% is in the top ten. This specimen was PBMCs from blood, taken roughly 15 days before vaccination. The origin of the receptors is a man aged 50 or older who received an inactivated influenza vaccine.

The table lists this clonotype with a few counts. The chain employs TRBV7-2 and TRBJ2-2; 7 bases are shared with TRBD1. Germline V CDR1 and CDR2: SGHTA, FQGNSA. This CDR3 has 13 amino acids. Germline trimming cut 5 bases from V and 8 bases from J; bases unmatched to any gene: 5. The CDR3 region is CASSLRGIGELFF. CDR3 DNA: TGTGCCAGCAGCCTCAGGGGGATAGGGGAGCTGTTTTTT.

CDR3 coding DNA: TGTGCCAGCAGCCAAGCGCAGGGGGCTGAAGCTTTCTTT. Residues: CASSQAQGAEAFF. The J gene is TRBJ1-1, the V gene TRBV3-1; 7 nucleotides match TRBD1. With 1 base clipped from V and 6 bases from J, the junction kept 2 bases outside the gene matches. Per the germline V gene, CDR1 is LGHDT and CDR2 is YNNKEL (reference sequence). The CDR3 loop spans 13 amino acids.

The chain recombines TRBV28 with TRBJ1-6; no clear D. The ends were cut back, 3 bases at V and 4 bases at J, with 7 bases in the middle. The CDR3 consists of 14 residues. Per germline, CDR1 MDHEN and CDR2 SYDVKM. This chain's CDR3 is CASSFGTYNSPLHF. CDR3 nucleotides: TGTGCCAGCAGTTTCGGAACTTATAATTCACCCCTCCACTTT.

The chain combines TRBV20-1 with TRBJ2-7, with 9 bases identical to TRBD2. Per the germline V gene, CDR1 is DFQATT and CDR2 is SNEGSKA (reference sequence). CDR3 size: 18 residues. Trimming cost V 7 bases and J 3 bases; bases outside gene matches: 22. CDR3 sequence reads: CSGAKGRGGGRAGYEQYF. The CDR3 coding sequence is TGCAGTGGGGCCAAGGGAAGGGGTGGCGGGAGGGCCGGCTACGAGCAGTACTTC.